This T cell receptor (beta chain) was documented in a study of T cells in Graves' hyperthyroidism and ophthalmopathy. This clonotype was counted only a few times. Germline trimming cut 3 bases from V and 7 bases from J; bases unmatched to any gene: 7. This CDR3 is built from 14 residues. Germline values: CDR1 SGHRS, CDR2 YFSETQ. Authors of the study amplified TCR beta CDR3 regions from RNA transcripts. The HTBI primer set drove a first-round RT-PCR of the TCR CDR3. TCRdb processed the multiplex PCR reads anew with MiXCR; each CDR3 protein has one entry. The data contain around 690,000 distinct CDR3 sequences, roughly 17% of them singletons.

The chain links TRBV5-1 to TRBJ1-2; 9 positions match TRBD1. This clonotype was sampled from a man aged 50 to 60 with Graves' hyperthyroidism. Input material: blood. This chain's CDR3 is CASSWDREGSGYTF. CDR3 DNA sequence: TGCGCCAGCAGCTGGGACAGGGAAGGGAGTGGCTACACCTTC.